The next 27 T cell receptor beta chains were all read from a single sample in a study of regulatory T cells in long-lasting Graves disease. Libraries of TCR beta came from iRepertoire HTBI primers plus Arm-PCR of CDR3 regions. TCRdb re-analysed the multiplex PCR reads in MiXCR, keeping a single row per CDR3 protein. Of over 200,000 distinct CDR3 sequences listed, about 16% are singletons. Described time point: newly diagnosed GD, antithyroid drugs for less than 3 months. RNA isolated from PBMCs was used to make the TCR library. This specimen was peripheral blood mononuclear cells (PBMCs), taken at new diagnosis, from a patient treated with antithyroid drugs. The receptors shown here come from a female donor with Graves disease.

This clonotype showed up many times. The chain employs TRBV20-1 and TRBJ2-5; tentative D call: TRBD2 (7 bases). CDR3 length: 13 amino acids. Germline CDR1 reads DFQATT; CDR2 reads SNEGSKA (reference sequence). V gave up 1 base and J gave up 5 bases, with 11 bases separating them. The CDR3 is CSARGGGRETQYF. CDR3 DNA sequence: TGCAGTGCTAGAGGGGGGGGCAGGGAGACCCAGTACTTC.

This clonotype showed up many times. The chain links TRBV12-3 or TRBV12-4 to TRBJ1-1; D is ambiguous. Trimming took off 3 bases at V and 1 base at J, with 9 bases between the two ends. The CDR3 extends over 14 amino acids. The CDR3 nucleotides are TGTGCCAGCAGTTTTAGTGCGGGGAACACTGAAGCTTTCTTT. This translates into CASSFSAGNTEAFF.

This clonotype was observed at least ten times. The chain is built from TRBV15 and TRBJ2-3; no definite D call. Germline V lookup: CDR1 LNHNV, CDR2 YYDKDF (reference sequence). Trimming left V 3 bases short and J 1 base short, with 17 bases between. The CDR3 is 17 amino acids. The CDR3 loop reads CATSSPSGLPGTDTQYF. The DNA of the CDR3 is TGTGCCACCAGCAGCCCCTCGGGCCTCCCAGGCACAGATACGCAGTATTTT.

This clonotype occurred many times. V is TRBV10-3 and J is TRBJ2-3; possible D gene TRBD1, 6 bases. The V end lost 3 bases, the J end lost 2 bases, and 12 bases lay between the germline ends. CDR3 size: 15 residues. Germline V gives CDR1 ENHRY, CDR2 SYGVKD. The CDR3 DNA reads TGTGCCATCAGTGAACCAGGGGTCCACACAGATACGCAGTATTTT. This gives the protein CAISEPGVHTDTQYF.

This clonotype was recorded many times. The chain carries TRBV20-1 and TRBJ1-6, with TRBD1 as a possible D gene (5 bases). This CDR3 has 14 amino acids. Trimming took 1 base from V and 7 from J, leaving 11 bases between them. Germline-derived CDR1 and CDR2 are DFQATT and SNEGSKA (reference sequence). CDR3 sequence: CSARVAGYNSPLHF. As DNA, the CDR3 is TGCAGTGCTAGAGTGGCAGGGTACAATTCACCCCTCCACTTT.

This clonotype was observed many times. The CDR3, as DNA: TGTGCCAGCAGTTTAGGGACAGGGAGGGGTGGCTACACCTTC. Its translation is CASSLGTGRGGYTF. This sequence joins TRBV12-3 or TRBV12-4 and TRBJ1-2; 8 bases map to TRBD1. The CDR3 covers 14 residues. Trimming at V came to 1 base and at J to 7 bases, leaving 5 bases not matched to a gene.

The table lists this clonotype with a count of one. A read error may be the cause here, since a much bigger clone is one base away. The CDR3 end shows no conserved phenylalanine or tryptophan, and so a read error is likely. The gene calls are TRBV6-5 and TRBJ2-5; D is possibly TRBD1 (5 bases). Germline CDR1 reads MNHEY; CDR2 reads SVGAGI. Trimming cost V 0 bases and J 0 bases, with 11 bases left between them. The CDR3 is made up of 16 amino acids. The CDR3: CASSYSGRVDQETQYL. The CDR3 bases are TGTGCCAGCAGTTACTCGGGCAGGGTTGACCAAGAGACCCAGTACCTC.

The table lists this clonotype with many counts. The gene calls are TRBV30 and TRBJ1-1, with D tentatively TRBD1 (6 bases). Germline loops: CDR1 GTSNPN, CDR2 SVGIG (reference sequence). CDR3 length: 12 residues. V lost 8 bases and J lost 6, with 16 bases in between. DNA of the CDR3: TGTGCCGTGTATGTGGGGGCTTCTGAAGCTTTCTTT. It is translated as CAVYVGASEAFF.

This clonotype was recorded many times. The chain uses TRBV6-2 or TRBV6-3 and TRBJ1-1; TRBD1 is a possible D gene (6 bases). CDR3 length: 14 amino acids. Germline V gene data show CDR1 as MNHEY and CDR2 as SVGEGT. Trimming cost V 2 bases and J 5 bases, with 12 bases left between them. CDR3 nucleotides: TGTGCCAGCAGTTACGTAGGGGGTCGGACTGAAGCTTTCTTT. Translation: CASSYVGGRTEAFF.

V is TRBV12-3 or TRBV12-4 and J is TRBJ2-3; D is tentatively TRBD1 or TRBD2 (6 bases each). The CDR3 totals 15 residues. The V end was cut by 5 bases, the J end by 4 bases, with 16 bases between. The CDR3 DNA is TGTGCCAGCAGTCCCCGGTCGGGGGCTGCAGATACGCAGTATTTT. Translated, it gives CASSPRSGAADTQYF.

This clonotype was seen ten or more times. V gene TRBV12-3 or TRBV12-4 combines with J gene TRBJ2-3; a weak D match, TRBD1 (6 bases). This CDR3 contains 15 residues. V gave up 1 base and J gave up 5 bases, with 13 bases separating them. The CDR3 is CASSLGRQVQDTQYF. The CDR3 DNA follows: TGTGCCAGCAGTTTAGGGAGACAGGTTCAAGATACGCAGTATTTT.

This clonotype has only a few counts. The V call is TRBV4-1, the J call TRBJ1-4, with 8 nucleotides matching TRBD1. The CDR3 length is 21 residues. The V gene end was trimmed by 1 base and the J gene end by 7 bases; junction bases not matched to a gene: 23. Germline V gene data show CDR1 as MGHRA and CDR2 as YSYEKL. CDR3 DNA sequence: TGCGCCAGCAGCCAAGTGGGACTTGGACAGGGAAGTTTGGTAGGAGGTGAAAAACTGTTTTTT. This gives the protein CASSQVGLGQGSLVGGEKLFF.

This clonotype was seen ten or more times. V is TRBV20-1 and J is TRBJ2-7, with 9 bases that match TRBD2. V lost 6 bases and J lost 5; bases outside the gene matches: 11. The germline CDR1 and CDR2 sequences are DFQATT and SNEGSKA (reference sequence). CDR3 size: 14 residues. Written as DNA, the CDR3 is TGCAGTGCCCCGCTAGCGGGACCAGACAACGAGCAGTACTTC. Translation gives CSAPLAGPDNEQYF.

The DNA of the CDR3 is TGTGCCAGCAGCCGTCCTAGAGGGTCCGGGACAGTCGAAGCTTTCTTT. Translating gives CASSRPRGSGTVEAFF. The chain couples TRBV27 to TRBJ1-1, with TRBD1 identical over 7 bases. Per germline, CDR1 MNHEY and CDR2 SMNVEV (reference sequence). The CDR3 has 16 amino acids. V gave up 6 bases and J gave up 8 bases; unmatched junction bases: 18.

This clonotype was observed many times. V gene TRBV4-3 combines with J gene TRBJ2-5; TRBD1 matches 9 bases. V was clipped by 4 bases and J by 4 bases; unmatched bases: 7. This CDR3 is built from 15 residues. Germline V gene data show CDR1 as LGHNA and CDR2 as YSLEER. CDR3 in DNA: TGCGCCAGCAGCCCGGGGACAGGGTGGCGAGAGACCCAGTACTTC. This encodes CASSPGTGWRETQYF.

This clonotype was found many times. The chain couples TRBV10-3 to TRBJ2-3; TRBD2 is a possible D gene (6 bases). Germline CDR1 ENHRY, CDR2 SYGVKD. There are 15 residues in the CDR3. Trimming took 10 bases from V and 3 from J, leaving 20 bases between them. The CDR3 sequence: CATEPSGGTTDTQYF. CDR3 DNA: TGTGCCACCGAACCATCCGGGGGAACTACAGATACGCAGTATTTT.

This clonotype was seen ten or more times. The chain combines TRBV24-1 with TRBJ2-2, with D possibly matching TRBD2 (6 bases). The CDR3 has 21 amino acids. Trimming took off 6 bases at V and 0 bases at J, with 28 bases between the two ends. Germline V gives CDR1 KGHDR, CDR2 SFDVKD. CDR3 in DNA: TGTGCCACCAGTCCGACCCCCGGGAGCCGGGCCCGCAGGACGAACACCGGGGAGCTGTTTTTT. This translates into CATSPTPGSRARRTNTGELFF.

This chain connects TRBV9 to TRBJ2-7, with D possibly TRBD1 on 6 matching bases. Germline values: CDR1 SGDLS, CDR2 YYNGEE. V was clipped by 4 bases and J by 7 bases, with 21 bases between them. CDR3 length equals 15 residues. This CDR3 is CASSPQVITRGEQYF. The CDR3 bases are TGTGCCAGCAGCCCCCAGGTCATTACGAGGGGGGAGCAGTACTTC.

This clonotype has a count of ten or more. This chain joins TRBV19 and TRBJ1-5; D ambiguous. Trimming took 3 bases from V and 0 from J, leaving 9 bases between them. The CDR3 runs to 15 residues. Germline V gene sequence: CDR1 LNHDA, CDR2 SQIVND (reference sequence). The CDR3 sequence is CASSMAAYSNQPQHF. CDR3 DNA sequence: TGTGCCAGTAGTATGGCGGCCTATAGCAATCAGCCCCAGCATTTT.

There are many counts of this clonotype. V usage is TRBV7-2 and J usage is TRBJ2-5; D tentatively reads TRBD1 or TRBD2 (5 bases each). In germline, CDR1 is SGHTA, CDR2 FQGNSA. This CDR3 has 14 amino acids. V lost 7 bases to trimming and J lost 2 bases, with 14 bases between them. As DNA, the CDR3 is TGTGCCAGCAAAATACGGGGCAGTCAAGAGACCCAGTACTTC. Protein: CASKIRGSQETQYF.

As concerns this clonotype: This may come from a read error, since a much larger clone is one base off. This chain joins TRBV7-9 and TRBJ2-7; tentative D call: TRBD1 (6 bases). The CDR3 has 15 amino acids. Germline CDR1 reads SEHNR; CDR2 reads FQNEAQ (reference sequence). The CDR3 reads CVSNTRQASSYEQYF. In nucleotides, the CDR3 is TGTGTCAGCAACACGAGACAGGCCAGCTCCTACGAGCAGTACTTC.

This clonotype was observed at least ten times. V gene TRBV7-8 combines with J gene TRBJ2-7; TRBD2 matches 9 bases. Germline assignment: CDR1 SGHVS and CDR2 FQNEAQ. The V gene end was trimmed by 0 bases and the J gene end by 5 bases; junction bases not matched to a gene: 5. The CDR3 runs 15 residues. The CDR3 region is CASSLAHGTSNEQYF. In DNA, the CDR3 is TGTGCCAGCAGCTTAGCCCACGGGACTAGCAACGAGCAGTACTTC. Full variable domain (remainder filled in from reference TRBV7-8 and TRBJ2-7): GAGVSQSPRYKVAKRGQDVALRCDPISGHVSLFWYQQALGQGPEFLTYFQNEAQLDKSGLPSDRFFAERPEGSVSTLKIQRTQQEDSAVYLCASSLAHGTSNEQYFGPGTRLTVT.

This clonotype was observed many times. The V call is TRBV7-2, the J call TRBJ2-3; 10 bases are shared with TRBD2. With 0 bases clipped from V and 7 bases from J, the junction kept 7 bases outside the gene matches. CDR1 is SGHTA, CDR2 FQGNSA, per germline. The CDR3 consists of 16 residues. CDR3 nucleotides: TGTGCCAGCAGCTTAGCGGGTGCTAGCGGGAGCCATACGCAGTATTTT. Its protein is CASSLAGASGSHTQYF. The variable domain in full, completed from reference TRBV7-2 and TRBJ2-3, reads GAGVSQSPSNKVTEKGKDVELRCDPISGHTALYWYRQSLGQGLEFLIYFQGNSAPDKSGLPSDRFSAERTGGSVSTLTIQRTQQEDSAVYLCASSLAGASGSHTQYFGPGTRLTVL.

The sample holds many counts of this clonotype. V gene TRBV29-1 combines with J gene TRBJ2-5; D possibly corresponds to TRBD1 (5 bases). This CDR3 has 13 amino acids. CDR1 is SQVTM, CDR2 ANQGSEA, per germline. Trimming removed 7 bases from V and 0 bases from J, with 12 bases in between. The CDR3 loop is CSARQQYQETQYF. The CDR3 nucleotides read TGCAGCGCCCGACAGCAGTACCAAGAGACCCAGTACTTC. The complete variable domain, with remaining parts taken from reference TRBV29-1 and TRBJ2-5, reads SAVISQKPSRDICQRGTSLTIQCQVDSQVTMMFWYRQQPGQSLTLIATANQGSEATYESGFVIDKFPISRPNLTFSTLTVSNMSPEDSSIYLCSARQQYQETQYFGPGTRLLVL.

This clonotype appeared a few times. It may be a read error: a sequence one base away is much more abundant. This sequence joins TRBV29-1 and TRBJ2-7; D is unclear. This CDR3 has 13 amino acids. V gave up 4 bases and J gave up 3 bases, with 13 bases separating them. Germline V gene data show CDR1 as SQVTM and CDR2 as ANQGSEA. The CDR3 loop reads CSVALPPHYEQYF. CDR3 bases: TGCAGCGTTGCGTTACCGCCCCACTACGAGCAGTACTTC.

For this clonotype: A far larger clone differs by one base, so this is likely a read error. The chain recombines TRBV7-9 with TRBJ2-7; 7 nucleotides align to TRBD2. The CDR3 is made up of 13 amino acids. Germline values: CDR1 SEHNR, CDR2 FQNEAQ (reference sequence). As DNA, the CDR3 is TGTGCCAGCACCTTAGGAGGGAGGGACGAGCAGTACTTC. Its translation: CASTLGGRDEQYF.

The CDR3 coding sequence is TGTGCCAGCAGTTACCGGGACGGACTAGCGGGGTACAATGAGCAGTTCTTC. Its translation: CASSYRDGLAGYNEQFF. This chain links TRBV6-2 or TRBV6-3 with TRBJ2-1; 12 bases map to TRBD2. This CDR3 region has 17 residues. The germline V gene has CDR1 MNHEY and CDR2 SVGEGT. V dropped 2 bases and J dropped 4; count of bases not matched to a gene: 6.